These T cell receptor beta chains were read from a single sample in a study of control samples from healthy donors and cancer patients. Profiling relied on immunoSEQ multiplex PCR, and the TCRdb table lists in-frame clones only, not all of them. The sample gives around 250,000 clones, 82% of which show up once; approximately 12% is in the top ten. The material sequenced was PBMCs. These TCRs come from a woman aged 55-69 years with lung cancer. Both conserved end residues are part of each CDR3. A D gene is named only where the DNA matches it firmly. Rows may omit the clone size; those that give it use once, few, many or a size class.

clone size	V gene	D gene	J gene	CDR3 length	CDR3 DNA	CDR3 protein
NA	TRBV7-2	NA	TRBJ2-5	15	TGTGCCAGCAGCTTGATGGGGGTGGCTTTGGAGACCCAGTACTTC	CASSLMGVALETQYF
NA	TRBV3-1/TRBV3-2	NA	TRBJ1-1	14	TGTGCCAGCAGCCACGGGCAATCGAACACTGAAGCTTTCTTT	CASSHGQSNTEAFF
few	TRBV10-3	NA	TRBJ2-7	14	TGTGCCATCAGAGTAGGGGGGAGCTCCTACGAGCAGTACTTC	CAIRVGGSSYEQYF
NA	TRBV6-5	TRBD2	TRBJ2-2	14	TGTGCCAGCAGTTCGGGACTAGCTGGCGGGGAGCTGTTTTTT	CASSSGLAGGELFF
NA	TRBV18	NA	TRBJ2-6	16	TGTGCCAGCTCATCCACAGGTTCATGGGGGGCCAACGTCCTGACTTTC	CASSSTGSWGANVLTF
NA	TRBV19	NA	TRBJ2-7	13	TGTGCCAGTAGTATTCATGCCGCCACCGAGCAGTACTTC	CASSIHAATEQYF
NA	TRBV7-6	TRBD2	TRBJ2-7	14	TGTGCCAGCAGCTCCCGGGGGGGGAAGGACGAGCAGTACTTC	CASSSRGGKDEQYF
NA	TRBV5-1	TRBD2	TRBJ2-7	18	TGCGCCAGCAGCTTGGAGCCTAGGACTAGCGGGGGTTTTAACGAGCAGTACTTC	CASSLEPRTSGGFNEQYF
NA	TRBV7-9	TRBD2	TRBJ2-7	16	TGTGCCAGCAGCCCGGCGGGGGCGGGAGGGCCGTACGAGCAGTACTTC	CASSPAGAGGPYEQYF
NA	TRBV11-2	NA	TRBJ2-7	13	TGTGCCAGCAGCGCCGGCCTCTCCTACGAGCAGTACTTC	CASSAGLSYEQYF
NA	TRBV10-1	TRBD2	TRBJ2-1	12	TGCGCCAGCAACCGGGAGGGCCACGAGCAGTTCTTC	CASNREGHEQFF
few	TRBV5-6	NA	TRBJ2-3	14	TGTGCCAGCAGCTTGCAGGAAAGCACAGATACGCAGTATTTT	CASSLQESTDTQYF
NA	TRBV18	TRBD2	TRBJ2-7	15	TGTGCCAGCTCACCACTTAGCGGGGGGGCCGGTGAGCAGTACTTC	CASSPLSGGAGEQYF
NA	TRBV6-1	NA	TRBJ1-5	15	TGTGCCAGCAGTGAATGGGTCGAATTTGGTCAGCCCCAGCATTTT	CASSEWVEFGQPQHF
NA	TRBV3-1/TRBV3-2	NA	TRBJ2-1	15	TGTGCCAGCAGCCAAGGCGGTGTCTCCTACAATGAGCAGTTCTTC	CASSQGGVSYNEQFF
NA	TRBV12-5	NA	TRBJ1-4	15	TGTGCTAGTGGTTTTGGGCCTCTGGCTGGGGGGACACTGTTTTTT	CASGFGPLAGGTLFF
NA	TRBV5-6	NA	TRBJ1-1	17	TGTGCCAGCAGCCTCTCACCCGCCGGGGTTGGGAGCACTGAAGCTTTCTTT	CASSLSPAGVGSTEAFF
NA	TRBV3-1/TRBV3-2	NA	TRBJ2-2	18	TGTGCCAGCAGCCAAGACCCCCTAGGGGGATTGAACACCGGGGAGCTGTTTTTT	CASSQDPLGGLNTGELFF
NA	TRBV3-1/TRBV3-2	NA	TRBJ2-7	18	TGTGCCAGCAGCCAAGATCCCGGTTTAGGCCCCCGCTCCTACGAGCAGTACTTC	CASSQDPGLGPRSYEQYF
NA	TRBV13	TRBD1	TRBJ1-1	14	TGTGCCAGCAGCTTACATGACAGGGGCACTGAAGCTTTCTTT	CASSLHDRGTEAFF
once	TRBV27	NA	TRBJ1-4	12	TGTGCCAGCAGTTTATCAGGGGGGCGACTGTTTTTT	CASSLSGGRLFF
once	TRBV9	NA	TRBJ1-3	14	TGTGCCAGCAGCCTAGACAGCTCTGGAAACACCATATATTTT	CASSLDSSGNTIYF
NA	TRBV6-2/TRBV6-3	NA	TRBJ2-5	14	TGTGCCAGCAGTTACTTGCCAGGGCCGGAGACCCAGTACTTC	CASSYLPGPETQYF
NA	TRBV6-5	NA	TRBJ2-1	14	TGTGCCAGCTCTTGGGAGGACCGTTACAATGAGCAGTTCTTC	CASSWEDRYNEQFF
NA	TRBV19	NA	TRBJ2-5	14	TGTGCCAGTAGTACTAGGACGGTAGGAGAGACCCAGTACTTC	CASSTRTVGETQYF
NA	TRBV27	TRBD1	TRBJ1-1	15	TGTGCCAGCAGTTTATCTTCCGCAGGGGGCACTGAAGCTTTCTTT	CASSLSSAGGTEAFF
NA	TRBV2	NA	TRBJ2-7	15	TGTGCCAGCAGTGACCCCGGGTCGAGCTCCTACGAGCAGTACTTC	CASSDPGSSSYEQYF
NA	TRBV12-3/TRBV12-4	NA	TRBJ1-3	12	TGTGCCAGCAGTTTGGTAGGAAACACCATATATTTT	CASSLVGNTIYF
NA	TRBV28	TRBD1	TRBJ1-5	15	TGTGCCAGCAAGGGAGCAGGGGGCGCGCATCAGCCCCAGCATTTT	CASKGAGGAHQPQHF
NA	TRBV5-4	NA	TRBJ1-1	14	TGTGCCAGCAGCTTGGGCCTTTCGAACACTGAAGCTTTCTTT	CASSLGLSNTEAFF
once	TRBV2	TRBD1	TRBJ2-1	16	TGTGCCAGCAGCCCGATCCCGGGACAGGGGGCCGATGAGCAGTTCTTC	CASSPIPGQGADEQFF
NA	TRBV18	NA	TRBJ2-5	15	TGTGCCAGCTCACCCTCGGGGAACGTTTTAGAGACCCAGTACTTC	CASSPSGNVLETQYF
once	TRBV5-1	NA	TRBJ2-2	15	TGCGCCAGCAGCGAACAGGGCTTGAACACCGGGGAGCTGTTTTTT	CASSEQGLNTGELFF
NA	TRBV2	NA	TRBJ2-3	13	TGTGCCAGCAGTACAGGGCGCGGAGATACGCAGTATTTT	CASSTGRGDTQYF
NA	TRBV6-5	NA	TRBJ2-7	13	TGTGCCAGCTTTGCAGATTCAGCCTACGAGCAGTACTTC	CASFADSAYEQYF
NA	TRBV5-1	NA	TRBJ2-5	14	TGCGCCAGCAGCTCGGGACGGCCATCAGAGACCCAGTACTTC	CASSSGRPSETQYF